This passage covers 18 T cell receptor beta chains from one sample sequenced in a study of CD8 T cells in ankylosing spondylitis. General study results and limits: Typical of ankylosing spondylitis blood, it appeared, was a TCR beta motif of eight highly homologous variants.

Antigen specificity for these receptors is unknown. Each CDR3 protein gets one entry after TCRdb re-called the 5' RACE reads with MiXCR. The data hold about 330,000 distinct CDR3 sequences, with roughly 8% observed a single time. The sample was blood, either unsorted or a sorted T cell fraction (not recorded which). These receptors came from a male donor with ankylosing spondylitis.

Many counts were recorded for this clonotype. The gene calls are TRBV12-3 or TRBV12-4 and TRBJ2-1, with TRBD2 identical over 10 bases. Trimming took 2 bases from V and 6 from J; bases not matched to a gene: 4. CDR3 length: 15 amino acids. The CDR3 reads CASSLTSGRGNEQFF. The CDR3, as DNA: TGTGCCAGCAGTTTAACGAGCGGGAGGGGCAATGAGCAGTTCTTC.

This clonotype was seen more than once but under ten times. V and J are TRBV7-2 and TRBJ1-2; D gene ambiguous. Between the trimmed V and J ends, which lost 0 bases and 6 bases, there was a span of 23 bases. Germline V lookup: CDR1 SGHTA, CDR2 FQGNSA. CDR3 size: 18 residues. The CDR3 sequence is CASSLAAGRIRPPHGYTF. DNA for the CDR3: TGTGCCAGCAGCTTAGCCGCCGGGAGAATCCGGCCTCCTCATGGCTACACCTTC.

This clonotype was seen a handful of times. CDR3 region: CASSQGTGNSEQYF. In nucleotides, the CDR3 is TGCGCCAGCAGCCAAGGGACAGGGAATAGCGAGCAGTACTTC. This chain uses TRBV4-3 with TRBJ2-7, with 8 bases aligning to TRBD1. This CDR3 is built from 14 residues. Germline lookup yields CDR1 LGHNA and CDR2 YSLEER. V trimming: 1 base; J trimming: 6 bases; junction bases outside the gene matches: 5.

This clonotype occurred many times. The CDR3 region has the DNA TGTGCCAGCACCCGAGGGGGACAAGAGACCCAGTACTTC. As protein: CASTRGGQETQYF. The V call is TRBV6-1, the J call TRBJ2-5; TRBD1 might be the D (6 bases). The germline gives CDR1 MNHNS, CDR2 SASEGT. Between the trimmed V and J ends, which lost 7 bases and 2 bases, there was a span of 11 bases. This CDR3 has 13 residues.

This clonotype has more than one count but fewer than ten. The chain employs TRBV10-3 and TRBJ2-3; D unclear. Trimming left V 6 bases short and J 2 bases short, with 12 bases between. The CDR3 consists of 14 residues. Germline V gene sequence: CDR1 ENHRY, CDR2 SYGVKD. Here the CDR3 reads CAISLRADTDTQYF. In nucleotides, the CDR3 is TGTGCCATCAGCCTCCGGGCGGACACAGATACGCAGTATTTT.

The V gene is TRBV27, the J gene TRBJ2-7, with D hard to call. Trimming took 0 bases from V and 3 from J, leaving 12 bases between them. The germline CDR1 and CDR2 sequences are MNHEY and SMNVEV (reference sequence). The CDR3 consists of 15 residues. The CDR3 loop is CASSLSTGEFYEQYF. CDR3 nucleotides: TGTGCCAGCAGTTTATCGACTGGGGAATTCTACGAGCAGTACTTC.

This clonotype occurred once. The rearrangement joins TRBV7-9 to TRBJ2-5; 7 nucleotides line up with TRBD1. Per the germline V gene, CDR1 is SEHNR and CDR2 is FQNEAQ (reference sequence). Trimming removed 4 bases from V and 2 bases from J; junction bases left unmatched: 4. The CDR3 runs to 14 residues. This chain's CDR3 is CASSSWTGQETQYF. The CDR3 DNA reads TGTGCCAGCAGCTCCTGGACAGGACAAGAGACCCAGTACTTC.

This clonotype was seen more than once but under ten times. Here the CDR3 DNA reads TGCAGTGCTGTCCTCTCGGGGACTAGGCTTAACAATGAGCAGTTCTTC. Its translation: CSAVLSGTRLNNEQFF. V is TRBV20-1 and J is TRBJ2-1; TRBD2 aligns across 8 bases. Per germline, CDR1 DFQATT and CDR2 SNEGSKA (reference sequence). The ends lost 5 bases at V and 5 bases at J; junction bases unmatched: 14. This CDR3 is 16 amino acids long.

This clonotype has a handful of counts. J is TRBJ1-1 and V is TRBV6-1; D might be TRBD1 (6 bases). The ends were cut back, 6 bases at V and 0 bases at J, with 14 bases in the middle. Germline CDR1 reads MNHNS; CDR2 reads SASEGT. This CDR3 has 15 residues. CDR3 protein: CASRLTWGLNTEAFF. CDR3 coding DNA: TGTGCCAGCAGACTTACGTGGGGGCTGAACACTGAAGCTTTCTTT.

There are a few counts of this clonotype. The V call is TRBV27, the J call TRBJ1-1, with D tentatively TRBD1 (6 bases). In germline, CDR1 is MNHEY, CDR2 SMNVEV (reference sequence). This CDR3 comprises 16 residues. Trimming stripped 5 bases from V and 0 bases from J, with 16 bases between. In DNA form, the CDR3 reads TGTGCCAGCAGTCCCTTTGGGGGGCGCATGAACACTGAAGCTTTCTTT. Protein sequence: CASSPFGGRMNTEAFF.

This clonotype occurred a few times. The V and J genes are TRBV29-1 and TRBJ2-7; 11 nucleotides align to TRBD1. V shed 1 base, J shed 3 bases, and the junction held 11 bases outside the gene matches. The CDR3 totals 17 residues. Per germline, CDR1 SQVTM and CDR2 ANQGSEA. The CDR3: CSVEGLLPGQGVYEQYF. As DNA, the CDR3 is TGCAGCGTTGAAGGCCTCCTACCGGGACAGGGGGTCTACGAGCAGTACTTC.

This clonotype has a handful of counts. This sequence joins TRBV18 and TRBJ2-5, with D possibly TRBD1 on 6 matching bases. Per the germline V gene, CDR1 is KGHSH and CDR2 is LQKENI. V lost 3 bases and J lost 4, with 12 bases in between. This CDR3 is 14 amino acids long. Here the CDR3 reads CASSPLKGGETQYF. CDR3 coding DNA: TGTGCCAGCTCACCTTTAAAAGGGGGAGAGACCCAGTACTTC.

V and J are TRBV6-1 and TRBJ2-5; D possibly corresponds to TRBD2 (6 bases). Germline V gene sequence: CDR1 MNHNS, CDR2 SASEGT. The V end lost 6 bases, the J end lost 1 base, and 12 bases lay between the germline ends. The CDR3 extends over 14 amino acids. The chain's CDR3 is CASSLDGSQETQYF. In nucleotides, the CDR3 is TGTGCCAGCAGCCTGGACGGGAGCCAAGAGACCCAGTACTTC.

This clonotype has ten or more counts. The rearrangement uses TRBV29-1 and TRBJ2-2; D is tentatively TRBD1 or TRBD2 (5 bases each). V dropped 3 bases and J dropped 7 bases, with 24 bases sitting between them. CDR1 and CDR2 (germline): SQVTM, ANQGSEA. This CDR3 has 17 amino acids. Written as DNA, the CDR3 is TGCAGCGTTGAGAGAACATCATTCGGGGCGCGGGTCGGGGAGCTGTTTTTT. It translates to CSVERTSFGARVGELFF.

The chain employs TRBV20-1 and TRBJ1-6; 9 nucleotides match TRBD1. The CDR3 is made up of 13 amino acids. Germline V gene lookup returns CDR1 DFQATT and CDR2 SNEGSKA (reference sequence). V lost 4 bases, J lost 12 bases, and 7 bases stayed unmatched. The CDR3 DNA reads TGCAGTGCTAAGACAGGGGGGACGGGACCCCTCCACTTT. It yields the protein CSAKTGGTGPLHF.

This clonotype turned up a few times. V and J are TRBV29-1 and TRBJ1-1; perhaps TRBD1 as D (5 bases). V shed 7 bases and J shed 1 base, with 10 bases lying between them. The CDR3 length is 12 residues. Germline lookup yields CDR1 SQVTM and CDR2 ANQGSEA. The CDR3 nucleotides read TGCAGCGGGGGGGGGAAGAACACTGAAGCTTTCTTT. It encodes CSGGGKNTEAFF.

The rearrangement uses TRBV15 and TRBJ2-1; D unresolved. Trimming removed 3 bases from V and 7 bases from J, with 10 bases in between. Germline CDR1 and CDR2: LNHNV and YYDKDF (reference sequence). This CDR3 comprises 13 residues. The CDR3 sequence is CATSRLRDNEQFF. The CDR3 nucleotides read TGTGCCACCAGCAGGCTGAGAGATAATGAGCAGTTCTTC.

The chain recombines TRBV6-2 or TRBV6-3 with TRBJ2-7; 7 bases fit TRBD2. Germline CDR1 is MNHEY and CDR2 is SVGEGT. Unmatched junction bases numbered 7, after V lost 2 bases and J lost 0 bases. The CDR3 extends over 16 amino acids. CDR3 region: CASSYGPGGSSYEQYF. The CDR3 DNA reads TGTGCCAGCAGTTACGGTCCTGGCGGGAGCTCCTACGAGCAGTACTTC.